This is a list of T cell receptor beta chains from one sample in a study of Graves' ophthalmopathy and Graves' hyperthyroidism. TCRdb passed the multiplex PCR reads through MiXCR, listing each CDR3 protein once. The repertoire holds under 250,000 distinct CDR3 sequences, with over 25% as singletons. Material: peripheral blood. The receptors derive from a man aged 45-65 years with Graves' ophthalmopathy. Each CDR3 is given with its conserved first and last residue. D genes are given only for firm matches. Part of the rows lack a size; the others show once, few, many or a class for expanded clones.

J gene,V gene,clone size,D gene,CDR3 protein,CDR3 DNA
TRBJ1-1,TRBV29-1,-,TRBD1,CSVAGTGVGNTEAFF,TGCAGCGTTGCTGGGACAGGGGTTGGGAACACTGAAGCTTTCTTT
TRBJ1-5,TRBV12-3/TRBV12-4,-,TRBD1,CASSRVGQGADQPQHF,TGTGCCAGCAGTAGAGTGGGACAGGGGGCGGATCAGCCCCAGCATTTT
TRBJ2-2,TRBV7-2,many,-,CASSHRVTGELFF,TGTGCCAGCAGCCACAGGGTCACCGGGGAGCTGTTTTTT
TRBJ2-7,TRBV6-2/TRBV6-3,-,-,CASTSGANSRTSVAYEQYF,TGTGCCAGCACTTCCGGGGCTAACTCACGGACTTCGGTCGCATACGAGCAGTACTTC
TRBJ2-7,TRBV27,many,TRBD1,CASSSDRGSYEQYF,TGTGCCAGCAGTTCAGACAGGGGCTCCTACGAGCAGTACTTC
TRBJ2-2,TRBV6-5,many,-,CASSYSYRATGELFF,TGTGCCAGCAGTTACTCGTACAGGGCCACCGGGGAGCTGTTTTTT
TRBJ1-1,TRBV19,-,TRBD1,CASSSDRGLLINTEAFF,TGTGCCAGTAGCTCGGACAGGGGCCTACTAATTAACACTGAAGCTTTCTTT
TRBJ1-2,TRBV6-2/TRBV6-3,many,TRBD1,CASSYRGQLYGYTF,TGTGCCAGCAGTTACAGGGGACAGCTCTATGGCTACACCTTC
TRBJ2-5,TRBV15,-,-,CATSSEDIGETQYF,TGTGCCACCAGCAGCGAAGACATCGGGGAGACCCAGTACTTC
TRBJ1-5,TRBV6-2/TRBV6-3,many,-,CASSYRIGTGSGQPQHF,TGTGCCAGCAGTTACAGGATCGGGACGGGATCGGGTCAGCCCCAGCATTTT
TRBJ2-7,TRBV29-1,-,-,CSAPSGGGEQYF,TGCAGCGCCCCATCTGGGGGCGGCGAGCAGTACTTC
TRBJ2-5,TRBV2,many,TRBD1,CATKQGTVQETQYF,TGTGCCACCAAACAGGGGACCGTACAAGAGACCCAGTACTTC
TRBJ2-7,TRBV7-3,many,-,CASSPHHNSYEQYF,TGTGCCAGCAGCCCCCATCATAACTCCTACGAGCAGTACTTC
TRBJ1-1,TRBV28,many,-,CASSLATEAFF,TGTGCCAGCAGTTTGGCCACTGAAGCTTTCTTT
TRBJ1-1,TRBV6-1,-,-,CASKAVSQNTEAFF,TGTGCCAGCAAGGCCGTCAGCCAGAACACTGAAGCTTTCTTT
TRBJ2-2,TRBV7-2,-,TRBD2,CASSNGLAGVTGELFF,TGTGCCAGCAGCAACGGACTAGCGGGAGTAACTGGGGAGCTGTTTTTT
TRBJ1-1,TRBV12-5,many,-,CASGPSTGFGAFF,TGTGCTAGTGGTCCCTCAACAGGGTTCGGCGCTTTCTTT
TRBJ1-6,TRBV6-1,-,-,CASSENRPGGLHF,TGTGCCAGCAGTGAAAATAGACCGGGGGGACTCCACTTT
TRBJ2-7,TRBV19,-,-,CASSIDPSYEQYF,TGTGCCAGTAGTATAGATCCCTCCTACGAGCAGTACTTC
TRBJ2-7,TRBV12-3/TRBV12-4,-,-,CASSLAGGRGGYEQYF,TGTGCCAGCAGTTTAGCCGGAGGTAGGGGGGGCTACGAGCAGTACTTC
TRBJ2-5,TRBV6-5,many,TRBD1,CASSYADREMETQYF,TGTGCCAGCAGTTACGCGGACAGGGAGATGGAGACCCAGTACTTC
TRBJ2-7,TRBV20-1,many,TRBD2,CSARGTSSYEQYF,TGCAGTGCTAGGGGGACTAGCTCCTACGAGCAGTACTTC
TRBJ1-5,TRBV11-2,-,-,CATGAQGKGQPQHF,TGTGCCACCGGCGCCCAGGGAAAAGGTCAGCCCCAGCATTTT
TRBJ2-5,TRBV4-1,many,-,CASSQEVAGQETQYF,TGCGCCAGCAGCCAAGAAGTGGCGGGACAAGAGACCCAGTACTTC
TRBJ2-4,TRBV7-3,many,-,CASSSEGGNIQYF,TGTGCCAGCTCCAGCGAGGGGGGGAACATTCAGTACTTC
TRBJ1-2,TRBV5-5,many,TRBD1,CASRTGSRRANYGYTF,TGTGCCAGCAGGACAGGGTCCAGACGGGCTAACTATGGCTACACCTTC
TRBJ2-2,TRBV27,many,-,CASSTLSGANTGELFF,TGTGCCAGCAGTACCCTTAGCGGAGCGAACACCGGGGAGCTGTTTTTT
TRBJ1-1,TRBV6-2/TRBV6-3,many,-,CASSYRVATEAFF,TGTGCCAGCAGTTACCGCGTGGCAACTGAAGCTTTCTTT
TRBJ1-5,TRBV6-5,many,-,CASSRDVYSNQPQHF,TGTGCCAGCAGTCGGGACGTTTATAGCAATCAGCCCCAGCATTTT
TRBJ2-2,TRBV6-5,many,TRBD2,CASSYSYGRDTGELFF,TGTGCCAGCAGTTACTCGTACGGGAGGGACACCGGGGAGCTGTTTTTT
TRBJ1-6,TRBV10-3,-,TRBD1,CAISSRTGQNSPLHF,TGTGCCATCAGTTCCCGGACAGGGCAAAATTCACCCCTCCACTTT
TRBJ2-7,TRBV12-3/TRBV12-4,few,-,CASREGVNEQYF,TGTGCCAGCAGGGAGGGTGTCAACGAGCAGTACTTC
TRBJ1-2,TRBV9,-,-,CASSASTVDLHGYTF,TGTGCCAGCAGCGCATCAACCGTGGACCTACATGGCTACACCTTC
TRBJ1-5,TRBV30,many,TRBD1,CAWSVQGASGGQPQHF,TGTGCCTGGAGTGTACAGGGGGCATCAGGGGGTCAGCCCCAGCATTTT
TRBJ2-2,TRBV12-3/TRBV12-4,many,TRBD2,CASSSQGLAGGELFF,TGTGCCAGCAGTTCTCAGGGACTAGCAGGCGGGGAGCTGTTTTTT
TRBJ2-7,TRBV6-2/TRBV6-3,many,-,CASSDRDPHPYEQYF,TGTGCCAGCAGTGACCGGGACCCTCACCCCTACGAGCAGTACTTC
TRBJ1-1,TRBV6-5,many,-,CASGHGTEAFF,TGTGCCAGCGGACACGGAACTGAAGCTTTCTTT
TRBJ2-6,TRBV6-2/TRBV6-3,many,-,CASTNGRAGANVLTF,TGTGCCAGCACCAACGGTAGGGCTGGGGCCAACGTCCTGACTTTC
TRBJ2-5,TRBV28,many,TRBD2,CASSSLGGLAVPKETQYF,TGTGCCAGCAGTTCCCTAGGGGGACTAGCGGTACCAAAAGAGACCCAGTACTTC
TRBJ2-7,TRBV12-3/TRBV12-4,-,TRBD2,CASSPRGLAGGEQYF,TGTGCCAGCAGCCCCAGGGGACTAGCGGGAGGCGAGCAGTACTTC
TRBJ1-3,TRBV30,many,-,CAWSQGLDSSGNTIYF,TGTGCCTGGAGTCAAGGATTGGACAGCTCTGGAAACACCATATATTTT
TRBJ1-6,TRBV5-1,many,-,CASSLDGFPGGSPLHF,TGCGCCAGCAGCTTGGACGGATTCCCTGGTGGCTCACCCCTCCACTTT
TRBJ1-1,TRBV28,-,-,CASSYGRFLGKWDTEAFF,TGTGCCAGCAGTTACGGTCGGTTTTTGGGGAAATGGGACACTGAAGCTTTCTTT
TRBJ1-3,TRBV12-3/TRBV12-4,few,-,CASTFVLGNTIYF,TGTGCCAGCACCTTCGTACTCGGAAACACCATATATTTT
TRBJ1-1,TRBV28,many,-,CASSPRLSVNTEAFF,TGTGCCAGCAGTCCCCGATTAAGCGTGAACACTGAAGCTTTCTTT
TRBJ2-3,TRBV12-3/TRBV12-4,many,-,CASSVQGRSTDTQYF,TGTGCCAGCAGCGTTCAGGGGAGGAGCACAGATACGCAGTATTTT
TRBJ2-5,TRBV6-1,many,-,CASSAGARETQYF,TGTGCCAGCAGTGCAGGGGCCCGAGAGACCCAGTACTTC
TRBJ1-6,TRBV5-1,many,-,CASSLVQGSSPLHF,TGCGCCAGCAGCTTGGTACAGGGCAGCTCACCCCTCCACTTT
TRBJ1-2,TRBV27,-,-,CARGLGGRTYGYTF,TGTGCCAGGGGTTTAGGGGGGCGGACCTATGGCTACACCTTC
TRBJ1-5,TRBV6-1,-,-,CASSPLLLQQPQHF,TGTGCCAGCAGTCCTTTGCTGTTACAGCAGCCCCAGCATTTT
TRBJ2-2,TRBV24-1,-,TRBD1,CATSDPGTGSGELFF,TGTGCCACCAGTGACCCTGGGACAGGGTCCGGGGAGCTGTTTTTT
TRBJ2-2,TRBV19,many,-,CASSIAGELFF,TGTGCCAGTAGTATAGCCGGGGAGCTGTTTTTT
TRBJ1-2,TRBV6-2/TRBV6-3,many,-,CASSYSTGIGINYGYTF,TGTGCCAGCAGTTACTCGACTGGGATCGGTATAAACTATGGCTACACCTTC
TRBJ1-1,TRBV9,many,-,CASSGVGQGEAFF,TGTGCCAGCAGCGGAGTCGGGCAGGGGGAAGCTTTCTTT
TRBJ1-5,TRBV19,-,-,CASSIIPKTGSNQPQHF,TGTGCCAGTAGTATCATCCCCAAAACAGGGAGCAATCAGCCCCAGCATTTT
TRBJ2-7,TRBV6-1,-,-,CASGAGTYSYEQYF,TGTGCCAGCGGAGCGGGTACCTACTCCTACGAGCAGTACTTC
TRBJ1-2,TRBV12-3/TRBV12-4,-,-,CASSFRGRGYGYTF,TGTGCCAGCAGTTTCAGGGGACGCGGCTATGGCTACACCTTC
TRBJ2-7,TRBV28,many,-,CASTWDQALEQYF,TGTGCCAGCACCTGGGACCAGGCCTTGGAGCAGTACTTC
TRBJ2-7,TRBV7-8,few,TRBD1,CASSQEKGQGGEQYF,TGCGCCAGCAGCCAAGAAAAAGGACAGGGCGGCGAGCAGTACTTC
TRBJ1-1,TRBV12-3/TRBV12-4,many,-,CASSELVWNTEAFF,TGTGCCAGCAGTGAACTGGTGTGGAACACTGAAGCTTTCTTT